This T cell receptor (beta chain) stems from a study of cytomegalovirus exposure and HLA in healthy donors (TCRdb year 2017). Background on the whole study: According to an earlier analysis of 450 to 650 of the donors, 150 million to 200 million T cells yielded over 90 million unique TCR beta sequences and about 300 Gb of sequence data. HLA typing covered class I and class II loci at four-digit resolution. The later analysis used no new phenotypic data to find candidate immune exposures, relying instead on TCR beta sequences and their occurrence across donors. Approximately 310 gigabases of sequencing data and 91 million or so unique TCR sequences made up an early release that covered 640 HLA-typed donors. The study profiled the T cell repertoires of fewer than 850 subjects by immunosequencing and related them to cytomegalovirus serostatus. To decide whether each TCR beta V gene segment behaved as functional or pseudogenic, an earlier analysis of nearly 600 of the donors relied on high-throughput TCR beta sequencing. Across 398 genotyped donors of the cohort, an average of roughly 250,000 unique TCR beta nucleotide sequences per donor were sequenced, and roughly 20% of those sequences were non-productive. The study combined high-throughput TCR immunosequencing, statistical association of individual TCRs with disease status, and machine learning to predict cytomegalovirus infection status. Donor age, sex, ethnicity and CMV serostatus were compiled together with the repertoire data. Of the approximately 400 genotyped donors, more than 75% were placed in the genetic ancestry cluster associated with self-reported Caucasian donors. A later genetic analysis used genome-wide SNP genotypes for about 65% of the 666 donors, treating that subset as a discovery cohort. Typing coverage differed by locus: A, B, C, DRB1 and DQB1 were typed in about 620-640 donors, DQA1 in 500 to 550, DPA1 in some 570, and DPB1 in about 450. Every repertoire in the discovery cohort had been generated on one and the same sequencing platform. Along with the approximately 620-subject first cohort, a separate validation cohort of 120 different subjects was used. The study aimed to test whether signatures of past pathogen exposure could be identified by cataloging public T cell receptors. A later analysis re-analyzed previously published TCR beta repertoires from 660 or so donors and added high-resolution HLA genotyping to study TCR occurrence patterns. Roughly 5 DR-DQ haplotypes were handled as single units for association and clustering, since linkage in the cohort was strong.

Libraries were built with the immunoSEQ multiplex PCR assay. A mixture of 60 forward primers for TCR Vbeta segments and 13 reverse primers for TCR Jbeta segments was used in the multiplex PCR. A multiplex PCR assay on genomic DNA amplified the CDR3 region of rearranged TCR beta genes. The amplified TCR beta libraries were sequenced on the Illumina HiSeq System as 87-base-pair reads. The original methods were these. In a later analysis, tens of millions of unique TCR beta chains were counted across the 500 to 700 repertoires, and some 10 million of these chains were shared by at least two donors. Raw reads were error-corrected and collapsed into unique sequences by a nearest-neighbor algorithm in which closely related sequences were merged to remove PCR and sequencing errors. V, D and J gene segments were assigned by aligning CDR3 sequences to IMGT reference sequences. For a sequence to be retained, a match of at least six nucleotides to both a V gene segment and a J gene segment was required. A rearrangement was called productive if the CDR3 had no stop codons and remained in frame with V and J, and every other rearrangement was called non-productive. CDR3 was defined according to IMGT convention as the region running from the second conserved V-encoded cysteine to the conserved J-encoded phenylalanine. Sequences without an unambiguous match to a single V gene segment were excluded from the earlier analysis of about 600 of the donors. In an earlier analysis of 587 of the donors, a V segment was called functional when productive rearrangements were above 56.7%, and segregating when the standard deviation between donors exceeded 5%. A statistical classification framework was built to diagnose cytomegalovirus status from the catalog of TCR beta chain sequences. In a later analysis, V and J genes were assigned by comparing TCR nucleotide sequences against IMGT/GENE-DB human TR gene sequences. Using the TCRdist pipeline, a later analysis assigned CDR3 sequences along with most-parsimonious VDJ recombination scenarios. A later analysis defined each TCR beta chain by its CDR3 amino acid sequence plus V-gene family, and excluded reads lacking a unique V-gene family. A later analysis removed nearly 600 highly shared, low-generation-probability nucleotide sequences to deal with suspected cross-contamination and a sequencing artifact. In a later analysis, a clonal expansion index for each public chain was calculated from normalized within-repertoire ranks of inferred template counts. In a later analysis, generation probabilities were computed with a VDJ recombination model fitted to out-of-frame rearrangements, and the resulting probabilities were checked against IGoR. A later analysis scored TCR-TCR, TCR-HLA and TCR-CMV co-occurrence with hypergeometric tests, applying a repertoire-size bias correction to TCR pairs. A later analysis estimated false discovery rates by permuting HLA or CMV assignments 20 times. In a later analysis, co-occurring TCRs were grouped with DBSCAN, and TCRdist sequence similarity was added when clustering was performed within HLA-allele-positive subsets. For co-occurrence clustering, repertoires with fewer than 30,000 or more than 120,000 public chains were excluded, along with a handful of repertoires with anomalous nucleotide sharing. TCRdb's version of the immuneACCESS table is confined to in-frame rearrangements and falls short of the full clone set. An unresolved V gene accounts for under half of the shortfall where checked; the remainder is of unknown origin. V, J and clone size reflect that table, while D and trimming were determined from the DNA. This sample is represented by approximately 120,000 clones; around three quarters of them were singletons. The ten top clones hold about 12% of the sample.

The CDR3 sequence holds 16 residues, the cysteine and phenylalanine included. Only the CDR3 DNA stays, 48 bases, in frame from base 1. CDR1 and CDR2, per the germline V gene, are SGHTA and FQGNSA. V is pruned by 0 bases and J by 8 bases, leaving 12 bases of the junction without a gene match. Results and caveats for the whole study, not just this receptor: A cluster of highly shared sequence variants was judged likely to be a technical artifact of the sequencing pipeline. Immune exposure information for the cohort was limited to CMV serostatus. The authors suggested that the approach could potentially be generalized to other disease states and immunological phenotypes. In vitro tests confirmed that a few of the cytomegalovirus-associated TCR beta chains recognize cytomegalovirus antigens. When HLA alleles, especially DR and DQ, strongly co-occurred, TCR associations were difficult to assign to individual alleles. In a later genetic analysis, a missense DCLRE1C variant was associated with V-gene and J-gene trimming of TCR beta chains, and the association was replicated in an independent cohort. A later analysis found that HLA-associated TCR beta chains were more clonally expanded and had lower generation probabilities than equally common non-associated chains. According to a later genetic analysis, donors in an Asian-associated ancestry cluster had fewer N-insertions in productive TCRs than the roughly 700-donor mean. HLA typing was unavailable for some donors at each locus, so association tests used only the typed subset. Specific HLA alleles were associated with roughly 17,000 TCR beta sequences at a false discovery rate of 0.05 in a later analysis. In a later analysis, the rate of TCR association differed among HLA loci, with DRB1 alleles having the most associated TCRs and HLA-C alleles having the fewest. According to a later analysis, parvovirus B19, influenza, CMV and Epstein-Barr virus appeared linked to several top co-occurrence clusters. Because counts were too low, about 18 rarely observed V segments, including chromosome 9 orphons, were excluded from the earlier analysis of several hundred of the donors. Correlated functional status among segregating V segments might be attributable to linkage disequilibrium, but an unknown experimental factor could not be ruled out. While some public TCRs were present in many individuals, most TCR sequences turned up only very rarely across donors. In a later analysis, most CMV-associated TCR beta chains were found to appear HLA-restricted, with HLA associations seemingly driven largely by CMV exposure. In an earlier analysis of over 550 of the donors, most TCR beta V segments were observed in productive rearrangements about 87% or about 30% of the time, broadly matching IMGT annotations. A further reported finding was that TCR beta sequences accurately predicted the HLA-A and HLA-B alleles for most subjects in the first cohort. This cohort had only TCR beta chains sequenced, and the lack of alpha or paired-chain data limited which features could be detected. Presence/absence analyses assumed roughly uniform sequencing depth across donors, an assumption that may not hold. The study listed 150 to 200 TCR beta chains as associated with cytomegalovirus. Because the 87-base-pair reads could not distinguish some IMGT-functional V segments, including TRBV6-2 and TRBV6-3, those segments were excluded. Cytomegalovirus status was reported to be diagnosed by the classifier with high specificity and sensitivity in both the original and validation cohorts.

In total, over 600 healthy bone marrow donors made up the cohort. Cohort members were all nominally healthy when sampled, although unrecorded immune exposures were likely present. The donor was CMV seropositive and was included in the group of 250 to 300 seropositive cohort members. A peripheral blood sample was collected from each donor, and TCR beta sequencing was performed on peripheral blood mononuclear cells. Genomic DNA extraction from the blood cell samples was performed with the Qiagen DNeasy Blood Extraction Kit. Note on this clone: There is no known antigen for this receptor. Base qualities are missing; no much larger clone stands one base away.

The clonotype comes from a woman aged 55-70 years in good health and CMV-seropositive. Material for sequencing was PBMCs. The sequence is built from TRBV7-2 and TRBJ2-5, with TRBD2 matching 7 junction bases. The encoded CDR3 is CASSLAASGGSGTQYF. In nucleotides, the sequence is TGTGCCAGCAGCTTAGCGGCTAGCGGAGGGTCGGGAACCCAGTACTTC.